This is a list of T cell receptor beta chains from one sample in a study of OX40 agonist ivuxolimab in advanced cancers. Libraries were prepared by immunoSEQ multiplex PCR; TCRdb keeps only in-frame clonotypes and omits some of them. The sample records 60,000 to 70,000 clones, 75% to 85% being singletons. This specimen was CD4+ or CD8+ T cells sorted from blood, taken in a trial of the OX40 agonist ivuxolimab. The receptors derive from an adult with an advanced solid tumor such as melanoma, head and neck, liver or kidney cancer. Both conserved end residues are part of each CDR3. The D gene is left open where the match is weak. Clone size appears in some rows only: once, few, many, or a class for an expanded clone.

d_call	v_call	clone_size	j_call	cdr3_aa	cdr3_nt
NA	TRBV5-4	NA	TRBJ1-2	CASSARRTNYGYTF	TGTGCCAGCAGCGCCCGACGGACTAACTATGGCTACACCTTC
NA	TRBV7-7	NA	TRBJ2-1	CASSLGSGDEQFF	TGTGCCAGCAGCTTAGGTAGCGGCGATGAGCAGTTCTTC
NA	TRBV7-6	NA	TRBJ1-1	CASSLEGTNTEAFF	TGTGCCAGCAGCTTGGAGGGAACGAACACTGAAGCTTTCTTT
NA	TRBV29-1	NA	TRBJ2-7	CSVSGPFYEQYF	TGCAGCGTTAGCGGTCCTTTCTACGAGCAGTACTTC
TRBD1	TRBV7-2	NA	TRBJ2-3	CASSLGQGGTDTQYF	TGTGCCAGCAGCTTAGGACAGGGCGGCACAGATACGCAGTATTTT
NA	TRBV14	NA	TRBJ2-1	CASSRQVTLEQFF	TGTGCCAGCAGCCGCCAGGTGACTCTAGAGCAGTTCTTC
TRBD1	TRBV28	NA	TRBJ1-2	CASSLYGQGVGYTF	TGTGCCAGCAGTTTATATGGGCAGGGGGTAGGCTACACCTTC
NA	TRBV28	NA	TRBJ1-1	CASTLGGSKNTEAFF	TGTGCCAGCACCCTCGGAGGGAGCAAGAACACTGAAGCTTTCTTT
TRBD2	TRBV10-3	few	TRBJ2-1	CAISAGTSGSNEQFF	TGTGCCATCAGCGCGGGGACTAGCGGGAGCAATGAGCAGTTCTTC
NA	TRBV7-2	NA	TRBJ1-1	CASSLRPDGEAFF	TGTGCCAGCAGCTTACGGCCGGATGGTGAAGCTTTCTTT
NA	TRBV7-2	NA	TRBJ2-3	CASSLLAWAVSDTQYF	TGTGCCAGCAGCTTACTAGCGTGGGCGGTTTCAGATACGCAGTATTTT
TRBD1	TRBV28	NA	TRBJ1-1	CASRPAGGKNTEAFF	TGTGCCAGCAGACCGGCAGGGGGCAAGAACACTGAAGCTTTCTTT
NA	TRBV11-2	NA	TRBJ1-1	CASSLEAVRRRLSFDTEAFF	TGTGCCAGCAGCTTAGAGGCAGTAAGGCGCCGTTTATCATTTGACACTGAAGCTTTCTTT
TRBD1	TRBV14	NA	TRBJ1-2	CASSHVPGQGLYGYTF	TGTGCCAGCAGCCACGTCCCGGGACAGGGTTTGTATGGCTACACCTTC